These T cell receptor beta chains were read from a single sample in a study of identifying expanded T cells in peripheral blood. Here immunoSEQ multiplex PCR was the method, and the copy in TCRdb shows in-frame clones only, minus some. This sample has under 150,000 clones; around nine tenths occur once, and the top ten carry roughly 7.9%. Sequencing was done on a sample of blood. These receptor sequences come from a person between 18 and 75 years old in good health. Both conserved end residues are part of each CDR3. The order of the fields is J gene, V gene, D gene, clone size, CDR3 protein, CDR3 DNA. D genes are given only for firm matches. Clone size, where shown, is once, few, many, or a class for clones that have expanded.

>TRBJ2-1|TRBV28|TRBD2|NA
CASSLLAGSNEQFF
TGTGCCAGCAGTTTACTAGCGGGGAGCAATGAGCAGTTCTTC
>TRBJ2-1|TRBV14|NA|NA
CASSQEPYNEQFF
TGTGCCAGCAGCCAAGAGCCCTACAATGAGCAGTTCTTC
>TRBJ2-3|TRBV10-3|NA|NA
CAISEPGRGTDTQYF
TGTGCCATCAGTGAGCCAGGCAGGGGCACAGATACGCAGTATTTT
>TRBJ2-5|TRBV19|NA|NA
CASSTQETQYF
TGTGCCAGTAGTACCCAAGAGACCCAGTACTTC
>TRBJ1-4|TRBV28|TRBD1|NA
CASSTGTGSEKLFF
TGTGCCAGCAGTACCGGGACAGGGTCTGAAAAACTGTTTTTT
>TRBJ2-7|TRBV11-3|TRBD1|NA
CASSLRDSYEQYF
TGTGCCAGCAGCTTGAGGGACAGCTACGAGCAGTACTTC
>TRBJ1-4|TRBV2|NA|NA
CASGWDRNEKLFF
TGTGCCAGCGGGTGGGATAGGAATGAAAAACTGTTTTTT
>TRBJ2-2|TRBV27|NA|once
CASSLIRGVTGELFF
TGTGCCAGCAGTTTAATCAGGGGGGTCACCGGGGAGCTGTTTTTT
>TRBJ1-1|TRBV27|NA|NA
CASSLSTFGLAEAFF
TGTGCCAGCAGTTTATCGACGTTCGGGCTGGCTGAAGCTTTCTTT
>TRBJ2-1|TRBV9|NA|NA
CASSDHGEQFF
TGTGCCAGCAGCGACCATGGAGAGCAGTTCTTC
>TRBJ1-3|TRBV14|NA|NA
CASSLDRTGNTIYF
TGTGCCAGCAGCCTCGACAGGACTGGAAACACCATATATTTT
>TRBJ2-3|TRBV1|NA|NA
CTSSSHKADTQYF
TGCACCAGCAGCTCCCACAAGGCGGATACGCAGTATTTT
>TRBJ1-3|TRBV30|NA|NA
CAWGTGPSGNTIYF
TGTGCCTGGGGCACAGGCCCCTCTGGAAACACCATATATTTT
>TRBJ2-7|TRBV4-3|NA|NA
CASSQTLASSYEQYF
TGCGCCAGCAGCCAAACCCTAGCGTCCTCCTACGAGCAGTACTTC
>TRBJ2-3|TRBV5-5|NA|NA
CASSLLAGTDTQYF
TGTGCCAGCAGCTTGCTTGCGGGTACAGATACGCAGTATTTT
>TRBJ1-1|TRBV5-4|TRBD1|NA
CASAGTGDEAFF
TGTGCCAGCGCAGGGACAGGCGATGAAGCTTTCTTT
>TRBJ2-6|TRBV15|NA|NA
CATTDDPRGMKGGANVLTF
TGTGCCACCACTGACGATCCTCGGGGGATGAAGGGTGGGGCCAACGTCCTGACTTTC
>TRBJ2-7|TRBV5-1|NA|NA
CASSSSFYEQYF
TGCGCCAGCAGCTCTTCCTTCTACGAGCAGTACTTC
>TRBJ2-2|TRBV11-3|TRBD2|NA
CASSSGRGGLNTGELFF
TGTGCCAGCAGCTCTGGCCGGGGGGGACTTAACACCGGGGAGCTGTTTTTT
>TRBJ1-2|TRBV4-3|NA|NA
CASSQDLVSHGYTF
TGCGCCAGCAGCCAAGATCTGGTCTCCCATGGCTACACCTTC
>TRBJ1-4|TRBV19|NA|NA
CASSPRKELFF
TGTGCCAGTAGTCCGAGAAAAGAACTGTTTTTT
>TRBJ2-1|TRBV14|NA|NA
CASSQDPRGRQFF
TGTGCCAGCAGCCAAGATCCCCGGGGCAGGCAGTTCTTC
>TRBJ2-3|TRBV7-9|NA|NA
CASSLAFGSTDTQYF
TGTGCCAGCAGCTTAGCATTCGGTAGCACAGATACGCAGTATTTT
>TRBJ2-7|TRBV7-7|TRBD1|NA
CASSAQGADEQYF
TGTGCCAGCAGCGCACAGGGGGCTGACGAGCAGTACTTC
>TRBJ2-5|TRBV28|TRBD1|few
CASSLHRGWETQYF
TGTGCCAGCAGTTTGCACAGGGGTTGGGAGACCCAGTACTTC
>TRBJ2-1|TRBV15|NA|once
CATTDGTDEQFF
TGTGCCACCACAGACGGTACTGATGAGCAGTTCTTC
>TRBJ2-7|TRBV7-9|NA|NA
CASSSILYEQYF
TGTGCCAGCAGCTCGATTCTCTACGAGCAGTACTTC
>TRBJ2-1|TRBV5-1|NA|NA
CASSLAGVYNEQFF
TGCGCCAGCAGCTTGGCCGGGGTATACAATGAGCAGTTCTTC
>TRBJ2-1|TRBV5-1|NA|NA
CASSNLGRSRNEQFF
TGCGCCAGCAGCAACTTAGGCAGGAGTCGAAATGAGCAGTTCTTC
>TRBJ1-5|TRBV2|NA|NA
CASSEGRRREYSNQPQHF
TGTGCCAGCAGTGAGGGCAGGCGACGTGAGTATAGCAATCAGCCCCAGCATTTT
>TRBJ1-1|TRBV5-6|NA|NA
CASSSGLPGAEAFF
TGTGCCAGCAGCTCTGGATTACCTGGGGCTGAAGCTTTCTTT
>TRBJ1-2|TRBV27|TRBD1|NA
CASTPGQGVRANYGYTF
TGTGCCAGCACCCCGGGACAGGGGGTGAGAGCTAACTATGGCTACACCTTC
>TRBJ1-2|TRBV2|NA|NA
CASRGDGLGPGAEGYTF
TGTGCCAGCAGGGGGGACGGGCTGGGGCCGGGGGCTGAGGGCTACACCTTC
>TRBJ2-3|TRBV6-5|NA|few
CASSYRETSTDTQYF
TGTGCCAGCAGTTACAGGGAGACAAGCACAGATACGCAGTATTTT
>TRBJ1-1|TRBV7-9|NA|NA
CASSHWGTEAFF
TGTGCCAGCAGCCATTGGGGCACTGAAGCTTTCTTT
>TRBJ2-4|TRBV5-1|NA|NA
CASSSTPSQANPNIQYF
TGCGCCAGCAGCTCGACCCCGTCTCAGGCGAACCCAAACATTCAGTACTTC
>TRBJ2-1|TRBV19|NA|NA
CASTPRPGGSGAEQFF
TGTGCCAGTACCCCTCGACCCGGGGGTAGCGGCGCCGAGCAGTTCTTC
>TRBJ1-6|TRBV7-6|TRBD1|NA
CASSGTGVGSPLHF
TGTGCCAGCAGTGGGACAGGGGTGGGTTCACCCCTCCACTTT
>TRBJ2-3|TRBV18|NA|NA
CASSPVAGSDTQYF
TGTGCCAGCTCACCAGTAGCCGGGTCAGATACGCAGTATTTT
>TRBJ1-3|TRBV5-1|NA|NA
CASSLSDGSSGNTIYF
TGCGCCAGCAGCTTGTCGGACGGAAGCTCTGGAAACACCATATATTTT
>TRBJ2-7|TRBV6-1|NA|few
CASNTGLSSYEQYF
TGTGCCAGCAATACGGGACTGAGTTCCTACGAGCAGTACTTC
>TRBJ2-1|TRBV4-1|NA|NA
CASSPYRLQGDEQFF
TGCGCCAGCAGCCCCTACCGATTACAGGGAGATGAGCAGTTCTTC
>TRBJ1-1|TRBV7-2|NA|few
CASSLLSNTEAFF
TGTGCCAGCAGCTTACTATCGAACACTGAAGCTTTCTTT
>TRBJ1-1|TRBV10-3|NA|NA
CAISEFRYTEAFF
TGTGCCATCAGTGAGTTTAGGTATACTGAAGCTTTCTTT
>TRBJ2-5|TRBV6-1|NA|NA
CASSGGLPAPREDF
TGTGCCAGCAGTGGTGGACTCCCGGCCCCGCGTGAGGACTTC
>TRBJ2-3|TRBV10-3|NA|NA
CAISAGAMVDTQYF
TGTGCCATCAGTGCAGGGGCAATGGTAGATACGCAGTATTTT
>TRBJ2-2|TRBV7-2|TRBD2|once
CASSVSGITSGELFF
TGTGCCAGCAGCGTCAGCGGGATAACGTCCGGGGAGCTGTTTTTT
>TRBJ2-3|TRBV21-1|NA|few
CASTRRLAGVGTDTQYF
TGTGCCAGCACCCGGCGGCTAGCGGGAGTGGGGACAGATACGCAGTATTTT
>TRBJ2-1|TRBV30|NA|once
CAWRGTRNEQFF
TGTGCCTGGAGGGGGACCCGCAATGAGCAGTTCTTC
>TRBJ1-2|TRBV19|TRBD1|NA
CASSARDRGYYGYTF
TGTGCCAGTAGTGCTCGGGACAGGGGGTACTATGGCTACACCTTC
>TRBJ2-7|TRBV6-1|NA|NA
CASSAPEPFVNEQYF
TGTGCCAGCAGTGCCCCGGAACCGTTTGTTAACGAGCAGTACTTC
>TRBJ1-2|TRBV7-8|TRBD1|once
CASSRTGGNYGYTF
TGTGCCAGCAGCCGGACAGGGGGTAACTATGGCTACACCTTC
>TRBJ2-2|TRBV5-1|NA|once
CASSLAGRSGTGELFF
TGCGCCAGCAGCTTGGCGGGGCGTTCGGGCACCGGGGAGCTGTTTTTT
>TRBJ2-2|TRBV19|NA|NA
CASTGWRDTNTGELFF
TGTGCCAGTACGGGGTGGCGGGACACGAACACCGGGGAGCTGTTTTTT
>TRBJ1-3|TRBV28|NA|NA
CASKGASLSGNTIYF
TGTGCCTCCAAGGGAGCCTCCCTCTCTGGAAACACCATATATTTT
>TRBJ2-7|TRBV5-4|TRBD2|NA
CASSLTSERPYEQYF
TGTGCCAGCAGCTTGACTAGCGAGAGACCCTACGAGCAGTACTTC